What follows are 15 T cell receptor beta chains derived from one specimen sequenced in a study of cytotoxic CD8 clonotypes in ibrutinib-treated CLL. Some clones are missing from TCRdb's copy, which holds only in-frame ones; the method was immunoSEQ multiplex PCR. The profile shows over 200,000 clones, 75% to 85% of them singletons. The sequencing here drew on PBMCs, taken after 12 months of ibrutinib treatment. The receptors were gathered from a human donor with chronic lymphocytic leukemia.

This clone is a singleton in its sample. The V and J genes are TRBV6-5 and TRBJ2-1; 12 positions match TRBD1. CDR1 MNHEY and CDR2 SVGAGI come from the germline V gene. The CDR3 spans 15 residues. With 7 bases clipped from V and 10 bases from J, the junction kept 11 bases outside the gene matches. The CDR3 sequence: CASTDLGTGGREQFF. Here the CDR3 DNA reads TGTGCCAGCACCGACCTGGGGACAGGGGGCAGGGAGCAGTTCTTC.

The J gene is TRBJ1-1, the V gene TRBV6-1, with 7 bases aligning to TRBD1. The CDR3 consists of 15 residues. The ends lost 6 bases at V and 5 bases at J; junction bases unmatched: 12. Per germline, CDR1 MNHNS and CDR2 SASEGT. The CDR3 DNA is TGTGCCAGCAGCCGGACAGGCGCGGGTCTTACTGAAGCTTTCTTT. Protein product: CASSRTGAGLTEAFF.

The chain uses TRBV12-1 and TRBJ2-5. TRBV12-1 is shown as a pseudogene. The CDR3 loop spans 11 amino acids. CDR3 residues: CASSFRETQYF. The CDR3 region has the DNA TGTGCCAGCAGCTTTAGGGAGACCCAGTACTTC.

V is TRBV7-8 and J is TRBJ2-2; TRBD1 matches at 8 bases. From germline, CDR1 is SGHVS and CDR2 FQNEAQ. V lost 6 bases and J lost 2; bases outside the gene matches: 5. The length of the CDR3 is 15 residues. CDR3 residues: CASRWTGSNTGELFF. CDR3 DNA sequence: TGTGCCAGCAGGTGGACAGGGAGTAACACCGGGGAGCTGTTTTTT. Together with reference TRBV7-8 and TRBJ2-2, the CDR3 gives the full variable domain: GAGVSQSPRYKVAKRGQDVALRCDPISGHVSLFWYQQALGQGPEFLTYFQNEAQLDKSGLPSDRFFAERPEGSVSTLKIQRTQQEDSAVYLCASRWTGSNTGELFFGEGSRLTVL.

V gene TRBV5-4 combines with J gene TRBJ2-6, with D unclear. Germline V gene lookup returns CDR1 SGHNT and CDR2 YYREEE (reference sequence). Trimming pared 2 bases from V and 0 bases from J, leaving 3 bases between. The CDR3 has 14 residues. CDR3 loop: CASSFYSGANVLTF. CDR3 DNA: TGTGCCAGCAGCTTCTACTCTGGGGCCAACGTCCTGACTTTC.

This clone was counted between two and nine times. V is TRBV19 and J is TRBJ1-1, with unresolved D. CDR1 is LNHDA, CDR2 SQIVND, per germline (reference sequence). CDR3 length equals 13 residues. V gave up 3 bases and J gave up 1 base, with 6 bases separating them. CDR3 in amino acids: CASSIQANTEAFF. Written as DNA, the CDR3 is TGTGCCAGTAGTATCCAGGCGAACACTGAAGCTTTCTTT.

The genes are TRBV4-1 and TRBJ2-3, with D possibly being TRBD1 (6 bases). Germline CDR1 reads MGHRA; CDR2 reads YSYEKL. V lost 3 bases and J 4 bases, leaving 11 bases between the germline ends. This CDR3 region has 14 residues. This CDR3 is CASSQGAPADTQYF. The CDR3 DNA is TGCGCCAGCAGCCAGGGGGCGCCAGCAGATACGCAGTATTTT.

Comments on this clone: The junction departs from germline at one end; a sequencing error may be responsible. CDR3 nucleotide sequence: TGTGCCAGCAGTGAAAGGGGGGCAGGGGAATACTTT. Its translation is CASSERGAGEYF. The chain recombines TRBV2 with TRBJ1-1, with D possibly matching TRBD1 (6 bases). The CDR3 contains 12 residues. Germline values: CDR1 SNHLY, CDR2 FYNNEI.

The chain has TRBV10-2 and TRBJ2-3; 7 bases align to TRBD1. With V trimmed by 3 bases and J by 1 base, 10 bases remained unmatched. The CDR3 is 17 amino acids. Germline CDR1 and CDR2: WSHSY and SAAADI. The CDR3 region is CASSESANRGRTDTQYF. DNA for the CDR3: TGCGCCAGCAGTGAATCGGCCAACAGGGGCCGCACAGATACGCAGTATTTT.

The V gene is TRBV10-2, the J gene TRBJ1-1, with 7 bases matching TRBD1. This CDR3 contains 13 residues. The trim removed 6 bases at V and 5 bases at J, leaving 6 bases unmatched. The germline V gene has CDR1 WSHSY and CDR2 SAAADI. The DNA for the CDR3 is TGCGCCAGCAGGATTACAGGGGAAACTGAAGCTTTCTTT. This translates into CASRITGETEAFF.

The V and J genes are TRBV5-6 and TRBJ2-5; D remains unclear. Looked up from germline, CDR1 is SGHDT and CDR2 is YYEEEE. Trimming pared 4 bases from V and 7 bases from J, leaving 14 bases between. The CDR3 totals 13 residues. The DNA for the CDR3 is TGTGCCAGCAGCACACCACGCCGAGTGACCCAGTACTTC. Its translation is CASSTPRRVTQYF.

The J gene is TRBJ2-7, the V gene TRBV5-1, with a possible D match to TRBD2 (8 bases). The CDR3 runs to 16 residues. V was pared by 4 bases and J by 3 bases, with 20 bases between. CDR1 is SGHRS, CDR2 YFSETQ, per germline. CDR3: CASSRGQEAGGYEQYF. CDR3 DNA sequence: TGCGCCAGCAGCCGTGGACAGGAGGCGGGGGGCTACGAGCAGTACTTC.

This clone was observed a handful of times. The rearrangement joins TRBV7-9 to TRBJ2-3, with 8 positions matching TRBD2. The CDR3 sequence is 15 residues long. J lost 5 bases, V lost 0 bases, and 4 bases had no gene match. Germline values: CDR1 SEHNR, CDR2 FQNEAQ (reference sequence). CDR3 DNA sequence: TGTGCCAGCAGCTTAGCACGGGGGGGCGGAGATACGCAGTATTTT. Its translation: CASSLARGGGDTQYF. Based on the CDR3 plus reference TRBV7-9 and TRBJ2-3, the full variable domain is DTGVSQNPRHKITKRGQNVTFRCDPISEHNRLYWYRQTLGQGPEFLTYFQNEAQLEKSRLLSDRFSAERPKGSFSTLEIQRTEQGDSAMYLCASSLARGGGDTQYFGPGTRLTVL.

Worth noting for this clone: Additional DNA sequences in this sample encode the identical CDR3. The rearrangement joins TRBV7-9 to TRBJ2-3, with 8 bases fitting TRBD2. The germline CDR1 and CDR2 sequences are SEHNR and FQNEAQ (reference sequence). The trim removed 5 bases at V and 3 bases at J, leaving 4 bases unmatched. The CDR3 has 14 residues. As DNA, the CDR3 is TGTGCCAGCAGCCCGGGCGGGGGGACAGATACGCAGTATTTT. Translated: CASSPGGGTDTQYF.

The sample holds one count of this clone. The rearrangement uses TRBV9 and TRBJ2-3, with D unresolved. The V gene lost 2 bases and the J gene lost 2 bases, with 9 bases spanning the gap. This CDR3 is built from 14 residues. The V gene's germline CDR1 is SGDLS and CDR2 YYNGEE. The CDR3 DNA follows: TGTGCCAGCAGCGTGCCCCCCCCCACAGATACGCAGTATTTT. It yields the protein CASSVPPPTDTQYF.